This entry describes one T cell receptor beta chain. No antigen is known for it. CDR1 is SNHLY and CDR2 is FYNNEI in the germline V gene. This CDR3 has 16 residues. V was clipped by 6 bases and J by 2 bases, with 17 bases between them. This entry comes from a study of somatic mutations in cytotoxic T cells in rheumatoid arthritis. Study context: Flow cytometry sorted some V beta antibody-stained T-cell populations to nearly 100% purity, V beta1+ cells among them being sequenced for TCRB.

Overall study results and limits: Measurement of CD8+ T-cell clonality revealed no significant difference between rheumatoid arthritis patients and age-matched healthy controls.

Only in-frame clones appear in the TCRdb table, and some are missing; sequencing was by immunoSEQ multiplex PCR. This sample carries some 11,000 clones, 65% to 80% of them seen once, and the ten largest clones take around 35%. Sequencing input: CD8+ T cells sorted from blood. The sequence derives from an adult with rheumatoid arthritis. This sequence joins TRBV2 and TRBJ1-3; possibly TRBD1 for D (6 bases). The CDR3 DNA follows: TGTGCCAGCAGGGCCATTTCCGGGACACCTGGAAACACCATATATTTT. It translates to CASRAISGTPGNTIYF.